What follows are 17 T cell receptor beta chains derived from one specimen sequenced in a study of blood T cells in healthy people across ages. Next came a second PCR, run for about 6 to 12 cycles, which used a sample-barcoded 5' primer along with a J-beta primer mix. TCRdb redid the calling of the 5' RACE reads with MiXCR, one entry per CDR3 protein. This table has some 1,800,000 distinct CDR3 sequences, 35% to 50% appearing once. What was sequenced was blood. Source of these receptors: a human donor in good health.

This clonotype has a handful of counts. The V and J genes are TRBV9 and TRBJ1-2, with D maybe TRBD1 (5 bases). CDR1 and CDR2 (germline): SGDLS, YYNGEE. The germline V and J ends were trimmed by 3 bases and 4 bases, with 13 bases remaining between them. This CDR3 spans 14 amino acids. CDR3 sequence (DNA): TGTGCCAGCAGCGAAGGTGGGGGAATCTATGGCTACACCTTC. As protein: CASSEGGGIYGYTF.

This chain joins TRBV7-3 and TRBJ1-1; perhaps TRBD1 as D (5 bases). V shed 1 base and J shed 5 bases, with 14 bases lying between them. The CDR3 totals 15 residues. CDR1 and CDR2 from the germline V gene are SGHTA and FQGTGA. CDR3 sequence reads: CASSLRGVGATEAFF. The CDR3 DNA follows: TGTGCCAGCAGCTTAAGAGGGGTGGGTGCTACTGAAGCTTTCTTT.

The rearrangement links TRBV7-9 to TRBJ2-1; 7 bases align to TRBD2. This CDR3 comprises 16 residues. V dropped 6 bases and J dropped 5; count of bases not matched to a gene: 13. Germline CDR1 and CDR2: SEHNR and FQNEAQ (reference sequence). In DNA, the CDR3 is TGTGCCAGCAGGAGGGTCGGTCGCCTAGCGGACAATGAGCAGTTCTTC. As protein: CASRRVGRLADNEQFF. The variable domain in full, completed from reference TRBV7-9 and TRBJ2-1, reads DTGVSQNPRHKITKRGQNVTFRCDPISEHNRLYWYRQTLGQGPEFLTYFQNEAQLEKSRLLSDRFSAERPKGSFSTLEIQRTEQGDSAMYLCASRRVGRLADNEQFFGPGTRLTVL.

V gene TRBV15 combines with J gene TRBJ2-1; D unresolved. V was pared by 0 bases and J by 10 bases, with 10 bases between. CDR1 and CDR2 (germline): LNHNV, YYDKDF (reference sequence). The CDR3 extends over 13 amino acids. This chain's CDR3 is CATSRERIYEQFF. The CDR3 DNA reads as TGTGCCACCAGCAGAGAACGGATATACGAGCAGTTCTTC. Full variable domain (rest looked up from reference TRBV15 and TRBJ2-1): DAMVIQNPRYQVTQFGKPVTLSCSQTLNHNVMYWYQQKSSQAPKLLFHYYDKDFNNEADTPDNFQSRRPNTSFCFLDIRSPGLGDTAMYLCATSRERIYEQFFGPGTRLTVL.

This clonotype showed up just a few times. V usage is TRBV12-3 or TRBV12-4 and J usage is TRBJ1-2, with 9 bases identical to TRBD1. The CDR3 consists of 15 residues. V lost 2 bases and J lost 8; bases outside the gene matches: 9. This CDR3 reads CASSLTGGAFWGYTF. The CDR3 bases are TGTGCCAGCAGTTTAACAGGGGGCGCTTTTTGGGGCTACACCTTC.

The V call is TRBV28, the J call TRBJ1-2; 9 bases line up with TRBD1. J lost 8 bases, V lost 3 bases, and 7 bases had no gene match. CDR1 and CDR2 (germline): MDHEN, SYDVKM. The CDR3 is 14 residues long. The CDR3 coding sequence is TGTGCCAGCAGTTTGCGGGGACAGGGAAGGGGCTACACCTTC. Translated: CASSLRGQGRGYTF.

The rearrangement joins TRBV4-2 to TRBJ2-5, with 8 bases aligning to TRBD1. Germline V gene data show CDR1 as LGHNA and CDR2 as YNFKEQ. The CDR3 runs 14 residues. The V segment lost 7 bases and the J segment 2 bases; nucleotides outside the gene matches: 6. CDR3 nucleotides: TGTGCCAGCACCTCGGACAGGGCACAAGAGACCCAGTACTTC. Translating it yields CASTSDRAQETQYF.

V usage is TRBV3-1 and J usage is TRBJ2-1, with D possibly matching TRBD1 (6 bases). V was clipped by 1 base and J by 6 bases, with 13 bases between them. This CDR3 comprises 15 residues. Germline V gene lookup returns CDR1 LGHDT and CDR2 YNNKEL (reference sequence). This CDR3 reads CASSQGQVYFNEQFF. The CDR3 DNA is TGTGCCAGCAGCCAAGGACAGGTTTATTTCAATGAGCAGTTCTTC.

The J gene is TRBJ2-7, the V gene TRBV7-2; 10 bases line up with TRBD2. The length of the CDR3 is 15 residues. CDR1 is SGHTA, CDR2 FQGNSA, per germline. The J segment lost 4 bases and the V segment lost 5 bases, leaving 8 bases of the junction unmatched. The DNA of the CDR3 is TGTGCCAGCAGCCTGAGCGGGGGGGATGGGTACGAGCAGTACTTC. Its translation is CASSLSGGDGYEQYF.

For this clonotype: Sequence at one end of the junction differs from germline and may be a read error. The chain is built from TRBV11-1 and TRBJ2-1; D is possibly TRBD2 (5 bases). Germline assignment: CDR1 SGHAT and CDR2 FQDESV (reference sequence). This CDR3 region has 13 residues. The CDR3 region is CASSLSDYDEQFF. The CDR3 nucleotides are TGTGCCAGCAGCTTATCCGACTACGATGAGCAGTTCTTC.

The V call is TRBV6-6, the J call TRBJ1-6; the D is unclear. The ends were cut back, 6 bases at V and 9 bases at J, with 15 bases in the middle. The CDR3 is 14 residues long. The germline V gene encodes CDR1 MNHNY and CDR2 SVGAGI (reference sequence). In nucleotides, the CDR3 is TGTGCCAGCAGATGGACGCTCATTGCTTCACCCCTCCACTTT. Its protein is CASRWTLIASPLHF.

This clonotype was seen only once. At one end, the junction sequence differs from germline, possibly due to a read error. The chain joins TRBV4-3 to TRBJ2-7, with D perhaps matching TRBD2 (5 bases). Per the germline V gene, CDR1 is LGHNA and CDR2 is YSLEER. CDR3 size: 15 residues. The CDR3 protein is CASSPSPGRGYEQHF. CDR3 bases: TGCGCCAGCAGCCCGAGCCCGGGGAGAGGGTACGAGCAGCACTTC.

This chain joins TRBV11-2 and TRBJ2-5; tentatively, D is TRBD2 (5 bases). The CDR3 loop spans 16 amino acids. Germline V gene sequence: CDR1 SGHAT, CDR2 FQNNGV. Trimming took 2 bases from V and 2 from J, leaving 15 bases between them. The CDR3 region is CASSLSGSYSQETQYF. The CDR3 nucleotides read TGTGCCAGCAGCTTATCGGGGTCCTATAGTCAAGAGACCCAGTACTTC.

With respect to this clonotype: The junction does not match germline at one end; this may be a read error. The V gene is TRBV12-3 or TRBV12-4, the J gene TRBJ2-5, with unresolved D. Near its end, the DNA agrees better with TRBJ2-7, so the J call may be wrong. This CDR3 spans 12 amino acids. CDR3 sequence reads: CASGFRSDEQYF. The CDR3, as DNA: TGTGCCAGCGGTTTCCGGTCAGACGAGCAGTACTTC.

This clonotype was observed a few times. The genes are TRBV5-1 and TRBJ1-2, with D uncertain. Per germline, CDR1 SGHRS and CDR2 YFSETQ. The ends were cut back, 2 bases at V and 3 bases at J, with 11 bases in the middle. CDR3 length: 14 residues. The CDR3 reads CASSFVGSDYGYTF. CDR3 sequence (DNA): TGCGCCAGCAGCTTTGTAGGGTCGGACTATGGCTACACCTTC.

Comments on this clonotype: The junction departs from the called germline gene at one end, perhaps through a read error. The chain links TRBV4-1 to TRBJ1-1, with 7 bases identical to TRBD1. CDR1 and CDR2 (germline): MGHRA, YSYEKL. This CDR3 has 15 residues. The CDR3 DNA follows: TGCGCCAGCAGCCAAAACAGGGGCCAGAACACTGGAGCTTTCTTT. Protein: CASSQNRGQNTGAFF.

The chain links TRBV7-2 to TRBJ1-2; no definite D call. The CDR3 has 16 amino acids. Per the germline V gene, CDR1 is SGHTA and CDR2 is FQGNSA. Trimming shortened V by 2 bases and J by 4 bases, and 17 bases separated the two germline ends. The CDR3 DNA sequence: TGTGCCAGCAGCTTACAACCTGTCGTGGAAGGCTATGGCTACACCTTC. Amino acid sequence: CASSLQPVVEGYGYTF.